A single sample gave rise to the 8 T cell receptor beta chains below, sequenced in a study of T cells after yellow fever vaccination. TCRdb analysed the 5' RACE reads with MiXCR anew, one entry per CDR3 protein. The sample holds 40,000 to 55,000 distinct CDR3 sequences, 6.6% seen once. The sample was CD8+ T cells not binding an NS4B(214-222) dextramer, sorted from PBMCs, taken roughly seven weeks after the first yellow fever vaccination. All receptors come from a man aged 18 to 29 who received the YFV17D yellow fever vaccine.

This clonotype has only a few counts. V usage is TRBV11-2 and J usage is TRBJ1-1; maybe TRBD1 (5 bases). Germline CDR1 SGHAT, CDR2 FQNNGV. The CDR3 loop spans 13 amino acids. V was shortened by 5 bases and J by 4 bases, with 11 bases between the two germline ends. CDR3 DNA sequence: TGTGCCAGCAGCCCGGGGGGAGGCACTGAAGCTTTCTTT. As protein: CASSPGGGTEAFF.

Notes on this clonotype: Possible read error: a much larger clone is one base away. The chain's CDR3 is CTSGLPTSGGAYEQFF. CDR3 bases: TGTACTAGTGGTTTGCCGACTAGCGGGGGGGCTTATGAGCAGTTCTTC. This sequence joins TRBV12-5 and TRBJ2-1; 14 bases are a match to TRBD2. The CDR3 covers 16 residues. CDR1 is LGHNT and CDR2 is FRNRAP in the germline V gene.

The chain links TRBV4-1 to TRBJ2-5; D possibly matches TRBD1 or TRBD2 (5 bases each). Germline V gives CDR1 MGHRA, CDR2 YSYEKL. This CDR3 comprises 14 residues. V shed 1 base and J shed 5 bases, with 11 bases lying between them. CDR3 region: CASSQGGREETQYF. CDR3 sequence (DNA): TGCGCCAGCAGCCAAGGGGGCAGGGAGGAGACCCAGTACTTC.

In its sample, this clonotype was seen many times. The chain combines TRBV11-2 with TRBJ2-1; weak D call: TRBD2 (7 bases). Germline CDR1 is SGHAT and CDR2 is FQNNGV. With 1 base removed from V and 2 bases from J, the gap between germline ends came to 9 bases. The CDR3 totals 15 residues. CDR3 sequence (DNA): TGTGCCAGCAGCTTAGGGGGGGGGCCCTACAATGAGCAGTTCTTC. Protein: CASSLGGGPYNEQFF.

This clonotype came up many times. The V gene is TRBV20-1, the J gene TRBJ2-7, with D perhaps matching TRBD2 (6 bases). V gave up 5 bases and J gave up 1 base, with 15 bases separating them. The CDR3 runs 14 residues. Per germline, CDR1 DFQATT and CDR2 SNEGSKA (reference sequence). CDR3 protein: CSAAVWEESYEQYF. DNA of the CDR3: TGCAGTGCTGCGGTGTGGGAGGAATCCTACGAGCAGTACTTC.

There are a few counts of this clonotype. The chain uses TRBV7-9 and TRBJ2-7, with D possibly TRBD2 on 6 matching bases. The V and J ends lost 3 bases and 4 bases respectively, with 13 bases between them. Germline CDR1 and CDR2: SEHNR and FQNEAQ (reference sequence). CDR3 length equals 14 residues. In DNA, the CDR3 is TGTGCCAGCAGCTTCGGAGGGCGTGTATACGAGCAGTACTTC. It codes for CASSFGGRVYEQYF.

This clonotype was seen a handful of times. The genes are TRBV4-1 and TRBJ2-3; 7 nucleotides align to TRBD2. The junction had 4 bases not matched to a gene; V was cut back by 4 bases and J by 0 bases. The CDR3 has 15 amino acids. Per the germline V gene, CDR1 is MGHRA and CDR2 is YSYEKL. CDR3 coding DNA: TGCGCCAGCAGCCCCTACGGGGGGAGCACAGATACGCAGTATTTT. Protein product: CASSPYGGSTDTQYF.

A few counts support this clonotype. This chain links TRBV20-1 with TRBJ2-2; D may match TRBD1 or TRBD2 (5 bases each). Germline CDR1 DFQATT, CDR2 SNEGSKA (reference sequence). V was pared by 5 bases and J by 5 bases, with 12 bases between. The CDR3 length is 13 residues. The CDR3 bases are TGCAGTGCTCGGGTCAGGGAGACCGGGGAGCTGTTTTTT. Protein sequence: CSARVRETGELFF.